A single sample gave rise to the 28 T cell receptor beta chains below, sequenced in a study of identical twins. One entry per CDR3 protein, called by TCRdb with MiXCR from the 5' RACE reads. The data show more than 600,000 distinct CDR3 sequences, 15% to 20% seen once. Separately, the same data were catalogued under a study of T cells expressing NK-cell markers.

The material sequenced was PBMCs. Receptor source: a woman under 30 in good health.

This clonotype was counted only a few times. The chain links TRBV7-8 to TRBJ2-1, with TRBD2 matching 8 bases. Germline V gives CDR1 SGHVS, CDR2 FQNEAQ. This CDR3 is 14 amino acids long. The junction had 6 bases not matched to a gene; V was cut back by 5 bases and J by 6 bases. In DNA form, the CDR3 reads TGTGCCAGCAGCCGACTAGCGCGGAGCAATGAGCAGTTCTTC. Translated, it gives CASSRLARSNEQFF.

The DNA of the CDR3 is TGCAGTGCTGAAAATCGGGGGGGCCCGGTCTACAATGAGCAGTTCTTC. Translated: CSAENRGGPVYNEQFF. The V and J genes are TRBV20-1 and TRBJ2-1, with 8 bases that match TRBD2. Germline values: CDR1 DFQATT, CDR2 SNEGSKA (reference sequence). The CDR3 length is 16 residues. Trimming at V came to 5 bases and at J to 3 bases, leaving 12 bases not matched to a gene.

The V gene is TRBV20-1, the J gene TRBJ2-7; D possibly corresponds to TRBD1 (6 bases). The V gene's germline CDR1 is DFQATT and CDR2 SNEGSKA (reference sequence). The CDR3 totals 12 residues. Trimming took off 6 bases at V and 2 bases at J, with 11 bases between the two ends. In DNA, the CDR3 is TGCAGTGCGGGGGACATGGCCTACGAGCAGTACTTC. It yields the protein CSAGDMAYEQYF.

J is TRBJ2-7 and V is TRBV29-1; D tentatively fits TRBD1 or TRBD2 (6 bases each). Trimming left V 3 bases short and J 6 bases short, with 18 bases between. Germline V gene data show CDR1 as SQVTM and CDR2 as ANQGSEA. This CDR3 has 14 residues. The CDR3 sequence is CSVDLGGAISEQYF. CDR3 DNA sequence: TGCAGCGTTGATCTGGGGGGCGCGATCTCCGAGCAGTACTTC.

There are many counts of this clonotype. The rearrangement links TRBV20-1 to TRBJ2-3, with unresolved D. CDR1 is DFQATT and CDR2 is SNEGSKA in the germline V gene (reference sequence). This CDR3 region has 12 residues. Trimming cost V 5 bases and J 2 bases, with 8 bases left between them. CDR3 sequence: CSASAATDTQYF. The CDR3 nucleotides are TGCAGTGCTTCGGCAGCCACAGATACGCAGTATTTT.

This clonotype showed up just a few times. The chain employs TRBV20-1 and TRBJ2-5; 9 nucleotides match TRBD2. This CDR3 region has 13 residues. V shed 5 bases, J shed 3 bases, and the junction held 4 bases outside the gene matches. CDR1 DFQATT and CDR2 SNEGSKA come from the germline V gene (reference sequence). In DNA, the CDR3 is TGCAGTGCTGGTGCGGGGGGGAAAGAGACCCAGTACTTC. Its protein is CSAGAGGKETQYF.

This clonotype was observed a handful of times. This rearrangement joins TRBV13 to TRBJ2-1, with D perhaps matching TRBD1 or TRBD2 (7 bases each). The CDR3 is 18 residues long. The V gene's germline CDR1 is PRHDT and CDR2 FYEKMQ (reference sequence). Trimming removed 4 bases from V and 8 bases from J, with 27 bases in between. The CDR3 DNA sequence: TGTGCCAGCAGCTCAAACAGGGGCCCCGGAGTCGGGAGGTATGAGCAGTTCTTC. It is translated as CASSSNRGPGVGRYEQFF.

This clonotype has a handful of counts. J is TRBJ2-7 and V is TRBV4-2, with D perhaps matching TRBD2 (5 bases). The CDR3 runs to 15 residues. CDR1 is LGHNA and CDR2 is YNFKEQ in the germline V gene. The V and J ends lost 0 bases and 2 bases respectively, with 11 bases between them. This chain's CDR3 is CASSQEGALPYEQYF. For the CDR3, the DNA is TGTGCCAGCAGCCAAGAGGGAGCTCTTCCCTACGAGCAGTACTTC.

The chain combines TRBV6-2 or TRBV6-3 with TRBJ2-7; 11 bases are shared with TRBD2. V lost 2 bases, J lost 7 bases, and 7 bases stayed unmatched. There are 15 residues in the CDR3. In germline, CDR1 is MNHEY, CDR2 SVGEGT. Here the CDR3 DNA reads TGTGCCAGCAGTTACGTGGCTAGCGGGAGGCTGGAGCAGTACTTC. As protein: CASSYVASGRLEQYF.

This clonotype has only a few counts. As DNA, the CDR3 is TGCGCCAGCAGCCACGGCCCGACAAGGAACACTGAAGCTTTCTTT. Translated: CASSHGPTRNTEAFF. This chain joins TRBV5-1 and TRBJ1-1; no firm D call. The germline gives CDR1 SGHRS, CDR2 YFSETQ. V was pared by 4 bases and J by 1 base, with 14 bases between. The CDR3 is made up of 15 amino acids.

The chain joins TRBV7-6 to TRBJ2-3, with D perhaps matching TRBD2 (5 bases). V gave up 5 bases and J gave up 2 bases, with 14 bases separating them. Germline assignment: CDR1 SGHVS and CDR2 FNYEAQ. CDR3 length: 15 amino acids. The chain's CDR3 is CASSGRGADTDTQYF. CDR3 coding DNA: TGTGCCAGCAGCGGACGGGGAGCGGACACAGATACGCAGTATTTT.

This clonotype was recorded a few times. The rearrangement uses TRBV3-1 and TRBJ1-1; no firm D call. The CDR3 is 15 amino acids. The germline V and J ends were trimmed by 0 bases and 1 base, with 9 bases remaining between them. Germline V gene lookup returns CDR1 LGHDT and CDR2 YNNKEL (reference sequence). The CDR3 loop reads CASSQEGISNTEAFF. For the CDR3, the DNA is TGTGCCAGCAGCCAAGAGGGCATATCGAACACTGAAGCTTTCTTT.

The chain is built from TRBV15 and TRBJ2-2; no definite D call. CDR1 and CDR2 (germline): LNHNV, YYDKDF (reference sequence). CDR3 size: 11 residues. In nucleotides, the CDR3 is TGTGCATCACGTTATGCCGGGGAGCTGTTTTTT. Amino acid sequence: CASRYAGELFF. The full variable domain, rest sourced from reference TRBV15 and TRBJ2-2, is DAMVIQNPRYQVTQFGKPVTLSCSQTLNHNVMYWYQQKSSQAPKLLFHYYDKDFNNEADTPDNFQSRRPNTSFCFLDIRSPGLGDTAMYLCASRYAGELFFGEGSRLTVL.

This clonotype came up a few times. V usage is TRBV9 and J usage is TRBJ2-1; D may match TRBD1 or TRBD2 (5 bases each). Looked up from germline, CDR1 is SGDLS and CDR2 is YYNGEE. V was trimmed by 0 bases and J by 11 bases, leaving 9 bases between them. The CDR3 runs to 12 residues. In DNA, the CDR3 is TGTGCCAGCAGCGTAGTTGAGGGGAAGCAGTTCTTC. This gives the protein CASSVVEGKQFF.

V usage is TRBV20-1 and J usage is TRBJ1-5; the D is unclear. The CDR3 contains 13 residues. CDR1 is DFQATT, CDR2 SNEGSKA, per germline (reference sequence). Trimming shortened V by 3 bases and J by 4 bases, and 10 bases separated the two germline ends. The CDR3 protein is CSARGKPNQPQHF. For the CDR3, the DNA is TGCAGTGCTAGGGGGAAACCTAATCAGCCCCAGCATTTT.

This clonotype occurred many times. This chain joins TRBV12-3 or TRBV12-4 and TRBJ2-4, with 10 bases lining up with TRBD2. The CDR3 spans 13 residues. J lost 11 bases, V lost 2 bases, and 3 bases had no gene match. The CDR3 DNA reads TGTGCCAGCAGTTTAAACCTAGCGGGAGTTCAGTACTTC. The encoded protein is CASSLNLAGVQYF.

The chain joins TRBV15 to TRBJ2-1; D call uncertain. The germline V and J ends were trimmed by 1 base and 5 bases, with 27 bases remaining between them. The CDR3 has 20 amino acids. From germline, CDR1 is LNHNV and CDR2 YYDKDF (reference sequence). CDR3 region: CATSRAWVDKDVPPHNEQFF. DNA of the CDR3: TGTGCCACCAGCAGAGCTTGGGTCGATAAGGACGTCCCTCCTCACAATGAGCAGTTCTTC.

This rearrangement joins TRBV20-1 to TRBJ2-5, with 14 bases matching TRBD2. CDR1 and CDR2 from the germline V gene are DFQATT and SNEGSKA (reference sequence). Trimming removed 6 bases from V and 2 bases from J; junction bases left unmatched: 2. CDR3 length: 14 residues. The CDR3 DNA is TGCAGTGCCGGGACTAGCGGGAGACAAGAGACCCAGTACTTC. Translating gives CSAGTSGRQETQYF.

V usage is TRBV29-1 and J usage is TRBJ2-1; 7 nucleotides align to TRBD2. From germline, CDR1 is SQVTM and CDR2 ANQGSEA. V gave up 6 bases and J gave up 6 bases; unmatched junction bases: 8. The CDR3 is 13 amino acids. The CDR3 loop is CSVGGTALNEQFF. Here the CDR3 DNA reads TGCAGCGTCGGGGGGACTGCCCTCAATGAGCAGTTCTTC.

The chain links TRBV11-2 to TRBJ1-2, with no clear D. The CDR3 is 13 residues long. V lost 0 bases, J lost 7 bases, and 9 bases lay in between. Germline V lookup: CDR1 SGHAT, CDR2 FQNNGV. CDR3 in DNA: TGTGCCAGCAGCTTAGATTATGGTTTTGGCTACACCTTC. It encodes CASSLDYGFGYTF.

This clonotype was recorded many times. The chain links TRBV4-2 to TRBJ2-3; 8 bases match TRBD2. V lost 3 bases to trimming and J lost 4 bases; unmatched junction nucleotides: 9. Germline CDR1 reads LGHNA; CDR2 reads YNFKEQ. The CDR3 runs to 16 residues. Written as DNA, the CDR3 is TGTGCCAGCAGCCAGGGGACTAGGTCGTTCGCAGATACGCAGTATTTT. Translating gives CASSQGTRSFADTQYF.

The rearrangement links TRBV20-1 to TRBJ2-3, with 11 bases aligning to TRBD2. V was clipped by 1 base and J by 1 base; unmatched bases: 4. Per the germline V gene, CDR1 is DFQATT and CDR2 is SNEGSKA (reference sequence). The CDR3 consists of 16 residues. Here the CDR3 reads CSARVTSGDGTDTQYF. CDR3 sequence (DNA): TGCAGTGCTAGAGTGACTAGCGGGGATGGCACAGATACGCAGTATTTT.

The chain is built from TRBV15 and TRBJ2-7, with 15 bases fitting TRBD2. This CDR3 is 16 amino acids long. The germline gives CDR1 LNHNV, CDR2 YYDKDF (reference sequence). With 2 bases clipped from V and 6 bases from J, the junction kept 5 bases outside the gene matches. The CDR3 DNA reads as TGTGCCACCAGCAGACCTGGACTAGCGGGAGGGGGCGAGCAGTACTTC. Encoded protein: CATSRPGLAGGGEQYF.

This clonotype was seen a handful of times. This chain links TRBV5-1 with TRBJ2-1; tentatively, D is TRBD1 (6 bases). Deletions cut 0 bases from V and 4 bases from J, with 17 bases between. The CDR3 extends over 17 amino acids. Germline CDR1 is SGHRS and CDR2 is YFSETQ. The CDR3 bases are TGCGCCAGCAGCTTGGCCTTGGGGGCCACCCCATACAATGAGCAGTTCTTC. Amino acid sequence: CASSLALGATPYNEQFF.

The CDR3 nucleotides read TGTGCCAGCAGCCCATCAGGACTAGCCAAACCAGAGACCCAGTACTTC. Its translation is CASSPSGLAKPETQYF. The rearrangement joins TRBV7-8 to TRBJ2-5; 8 bases fit TRBD2. V shed 5 bases, J shed 4 bases, and the junction held 12 bases outside the gene matches. Germline V gene sequence: CDR1 SGHVS, CDR2 FQNEAQ. There are 16 residues in the CDR3.

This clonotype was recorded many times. CDR3 DNA sequence: TGTGCCAGCAGTCGACTAGCGTGGCCAGATACGCAGTATTTT. Amino acids: CASSRLAWPDTQYF. The chain carries TRBV12-3 or TRBV12-4 and TRBJ2-3, with 8 bases fitting TRBD2. The CDR3 is 14 residues long. The junction had 5 bases not matched to a gene; V was cut back by 5 bases and J by 4 bases.

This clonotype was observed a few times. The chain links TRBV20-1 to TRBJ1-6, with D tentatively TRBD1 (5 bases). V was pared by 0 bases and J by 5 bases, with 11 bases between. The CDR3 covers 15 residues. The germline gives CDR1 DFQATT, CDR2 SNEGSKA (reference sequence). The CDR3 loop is CSARDSGADNSPLHF. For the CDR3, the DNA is TGCAGTGCTAGAGATTCCGGGGCGGATAATTCACCCCTCCACTTT.

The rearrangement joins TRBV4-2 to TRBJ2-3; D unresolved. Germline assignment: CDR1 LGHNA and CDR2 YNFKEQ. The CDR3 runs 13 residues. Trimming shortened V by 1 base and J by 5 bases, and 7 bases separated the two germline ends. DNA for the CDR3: TGTGCCAGCAGCCAAGTTCCGCGAGATACGCAGTATTTT. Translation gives CASSQVPRDTQYF.